These 20 T cell receptor beta chains originate from one sample sequenced in a study of cytomegalovirus exposure and HLA in healthy donors. Vbeta (60) and Jbeta (13) primers were used in the PCR. Clones were read by immunoSEQ multiplex PCR, and TCRdb kept only the in-frame ones, dropping some. The table lists around 300,000 clones, 80% to 90% of them singletons. The sample was PBMCs. The receptor set was obtained from a woman aged 40 to 50 in good health and CMV-seropositive.

The rearrangement uses TRBV7-2 and TRBJ2-3; D uncertain. V was cut by 2 bases and J by 4 bases, with 10 bases left in between. In germline, CDR1 is SGHTA, CDR2 FQGNSA. The CDR3 runs 14 residues. This CDR3 reads CASSLIQFSDTQYF. CDR3 nucleotide sequence: TGTGCCAGCAGCTTAATTCAGTTTTCAGATACGCAGTATTTT.

The rearrangement uses TRBV27 and TRBJ2-1; 9 bases align to TRBD2. Losses at the gene ends were 1 base for V and 5 bases for J; bases not matched to a gene: 12. Per germline, CDR1 MNHEY and CDR2 SMNVEV (reference sequence). This CDR3 has 18 amino acids. The CDR3 DNA sequence: TGTGCCAGCAGTTTATATTGGTTCGAGCGGGAGGCCAACAATGAGCAGTTCTTC. It codes for CASSLYWFEREANNEQFF.

This clone turned up a few times. This rearrangement joins TRBV25-1 to TRBJ2-5; D perhaps matches TRBD1 (8 bases). The CDR3 contains 16 residues. Germline V gives CDR1 MGHDK, CDR2 SYGVNS. With 1 base removed from V and 4 bases from J, the gap between germline ends came to 16 bases. The DNA of the CDR3 is TGTGCCAGCAGTGAATCCCGGACAGGGAGGGCAGAGACCCAGTACTTC. It is translated as CASSESRTGRAETQYF.

This clone turned up a few times. The gene calls are TRBV2 and TRBJ2-1, with 12 bases identical to TRBD2. The CDR3 has 15 amino acids. CDR1 is SNHLY and CDR2 is FYNNEI in the germline V gene. After removal of 4 bases from V and 7 bases from J, the junction contained 5 bases not matched to a gene. The CDR3 DNA reads TGTGCCAGCAGTGGGAGACTAGCGGGAGTGAATGAGCAGTTCTTC. Encoded protein: CASSGRLAGVNEQFF.

This chain joins TRBV27 and TRBJ2-1; TRBD2 agrees at 7 bases. The germline gives CDR1 MNHEY, CDR2 SMNVEV (reference sequence). The trim removed 5 bases at V and 4 bases at J, leaving 8 bases unmatched. This CDR3 region has 15 residues. Written as DNA, the CDR3 is TGTGCCAGCAGTCCACAGACTAGCCTGTACAATGAGCAGTTCTTC. The encoded protein is CASSPQTSLYNEQFF.

The chain couples TRBV27 to TRBJ2-7, with no clear D. This CDR3 spans 11 amino acids. Trimming cost V 6 bases and J 6 bases, with 9 bases left between them. Germline assignment: CDR1 MNHEY and CDR2 SMNVEV (reference sequence). This chain's CDR3 is CASRLRGEQYF. CDR3 bases: TGTGCCAGCAGATTAAGAGGCGAGCAGTACTTC.

The J gene is TRBJ2-7, the V gene TRBV5-1; 9 bases fit TRBD1. This CDR3 is 14 amino acids long. The J segment lost 7 bases and the V segment lost 4 bases, leaving 9 bases of the junction unmatched. CDR1 is SGHRS, CDR2 YFSETQ, per germline. This CDR3 reads CASSKGQGTGEQYF. CDR3 coding DNA: TGCGCCAGCAGCAAAGGACAGGGGACGGGGGAGCAGTACTTC.

J is TRBJ1-2 and V is TRBV28; D gene unclear. Per the germline V gene, CDR1 is MDHEN and CDR2 is SYDVKM. V shed 7 bases and J shed 2 bases, with 14 bases lying between them. The CDR3 runs to 14 residues. This CDR3 reads CASTLNGGNYGYTF. The CDR3 nucleotides are TGTGCCAGCACCCTCAATGGAGGAAACTATGGCTACACCTTC.

The chain joins TRBV7-2 to TRBJ2-7; a weak D match, TRBD2 (6 bases). The CDR3 loop spans 13 amino acids. The V gene's germline CDR1 is SGHTA and CDR2 FQGNSA. Trimming cost V 7 bases and J 7 bases, with 17 bases left between them. The CDR3 reads CASTPRGRGEQYF. CDR3 nucleotides: TGTGCCAGCACCCCTCGTGGGCGGGGTGAGCAGTACTTC.

The V call is TRBV10-3, the J call TRBJ1-5, with TRBD1 matching over 10 bases. The trim removed 0 bases at V and 7 bases at J, leaving 6 bases unmatched. The CDR3 extends over 16 amino acids. The germline CDR1 and CDR2 sequences are ENHRY and SYGVKD. This CDR3 reads CAISESFGTGVQPQHF. Here the CDR3 DNA reads TGTGCCATCAGTGAGTCTTTTGGGACAGGGGTCCAGCCCCAGCATTTT.

CDR3 nucleotides: TGTGCCAGCAGTTTGGGTGGCGCGGAGCTTAACTATGGCTACACCTTC. Translation gives CASSLGGAELNYGYTF. The chain recombines TRBV27 with TRBJ1-2; D is unresolved. The germline V gene has CDR1 MNHEY and CDR2 SMNVEV (reference sequence). Deletions cut 3 bases from V and 1 base from J, with 15 bases between. There are 16 residues in the CDR3.

CDR3 DNA: TGTGCCAGCAGCTTATACACTAGCGGGGTGGCGGGCGAGCAGTACTTC. This encodes CASSLYTSGVAGEQYF. The rearrangement joins TRBV7-8 to TRBJ2-7; TRBD2 matches at 10 bases. After removal of 2 bases from V and 6 bases from J, the junction contained 10 bases not matched to a gene. The CDR3 runs to 16 residues. Germline CDR1 is SGHVS and CDR2 is FQNEAQ.

The rearrangement uses TRBV7-8 and TRBJ1-1, with a tentative D call TRBD1 (6 bases). This CDR3 has 16 residues. Germline V gene sequence: CDR1 SGHVS, CDR2 FQNEAQ. Between the trimmed V and J ends, which lost 5 bases and 11 bases, there was a span of 27 bases. The CDR3: CASSKGAPGGLISAFF. Written as DNA, the CDR3 is TGTGCCAGCAGCAAAGGGGCTCCCGGGGGGCTGATATCGGCTTTCTTT.

The V gene is TRBV5-1, the J gene TRBJ2-5, with TRBD2 identical over 7 bases. With the DNA end fitting TRBJ2-7 better, the J assignment may be wrong. CDR1 and CDR2 (germline): SGHRS, YFSETQ. This CDR3 spans 14 amino acids. In nucleotides, the CDR3 is TGCGCCAGCAGCACCGGACTAGGCGCCTACGAGCAGTACTTC. It encodes CASSTGLGAYEQYF.

The gene calls are TRBV6-6 and TRBJ2-1; D might be TRBD1 (5 bases). V gave up 6 bases and J gave up 5 bases, with 20 bases separating them. Germline V gives CDR1 MNHNY, CDR2 SVGAGI (reference sequence). The CDR3 sequence is 16 residues long. The CDR3 DNA sequence: TGTGCCAGCAGCAATCACGCTATGGGGCCAGACAATGAGCAGTTCTTC. This translates into CASSNHAMGPDNEQFF.

The J gene is TRBJ2-1, the V gene TRBV18; TRBD2 might be the D (5 bases). Germline assignment: CDR1 KGHSH and CDR2 LQKENI. The length of the CDR3 is 14 residues. V was pared by 4 bases and J by 0 bases, with 7 bases between. The DNA for the CDR3 is TGTGCCAGCTCACTAGCGAGCTCCTACAATGAGCAGTTCTTC. As protein: CASSLASSYNEQFF.

The sample holds one count of this clone. Germline is not matched at one junction end, which may reflect a read error. The chain uses TRBV27 and TRBJ1-5; D might be TRBD1 (6 bases). The CDR3 is 14 residues long. The germline gives CDR1 MNHEY, CDR2 SMNVEV (reference sequence). DNA for the CDR3: TGTTCCAGCAGTTCACAGGGCCCCAATCAGCCCCAGCATTTT. This sequence encodes CSSSSQGPNQPQHF.

The J gene is TRBJ2-3, the V gene TRBV5-1; a weak D match, TRBD2 (6 bases). The CDR3 totals 13 residues. Trimming cost V 5 bases and J 6 bases, with 13 bases left between them. Germline V gene sequence: CDR1 SGHRS, CDR2 YFSETQ. CDR3 in DNA: TGCGCCAGCAGGGAGGGTTCCTCCGATACGCAGTATTTT. Protein: CASREGSSDTQYF.

The CDR3 bases are TGCAGCGTTGAAGGGGGGCTCGGCGAGCAGTACTTC. As protein: CSVEGGLGEQYF. The chain uses TRBV29-1 and TRBJ2-5, with D possibly matching TRBD1 (6 bases). The end of the DNA aligns better with TRBJ2-7, so the J call may be wrong. This CDR3 has 12 amino acids. Germline V CDR1 and CDR2: SQVTM, ANQGSEA.

This rearrangement joins TRBV11-3 to TRBJ2-1; a possible D gene is TRBD1 (5 bases). This CDR3 is built from 14 residues. The germline V gene encodes CDR1 SGHNT and CDR2 YENEEA. V gave up 3 bases and J gave up 2 bases, with 8 bases separating them. CDR3 bases: TGTGCCAGCAGCTTCTCAGGGACCTACAATGAGCAGTTCTTC. Translated: CASSFSGTYNEQFF.